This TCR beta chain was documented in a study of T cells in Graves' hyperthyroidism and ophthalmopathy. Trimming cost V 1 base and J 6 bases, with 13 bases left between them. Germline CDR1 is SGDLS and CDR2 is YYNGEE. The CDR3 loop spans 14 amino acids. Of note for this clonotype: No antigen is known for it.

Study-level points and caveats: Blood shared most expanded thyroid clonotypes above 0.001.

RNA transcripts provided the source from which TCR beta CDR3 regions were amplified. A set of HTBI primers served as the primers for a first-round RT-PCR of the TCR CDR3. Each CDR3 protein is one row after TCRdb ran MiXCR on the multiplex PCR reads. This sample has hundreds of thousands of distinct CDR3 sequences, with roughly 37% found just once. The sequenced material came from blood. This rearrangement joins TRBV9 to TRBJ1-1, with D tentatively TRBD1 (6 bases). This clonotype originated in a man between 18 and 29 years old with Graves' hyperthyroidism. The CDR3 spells CASSVTQGVAEAFF. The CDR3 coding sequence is TGTGCCAGCAGCGTAACACAGGGAGTTGCTGAAGCTTTCTTT.